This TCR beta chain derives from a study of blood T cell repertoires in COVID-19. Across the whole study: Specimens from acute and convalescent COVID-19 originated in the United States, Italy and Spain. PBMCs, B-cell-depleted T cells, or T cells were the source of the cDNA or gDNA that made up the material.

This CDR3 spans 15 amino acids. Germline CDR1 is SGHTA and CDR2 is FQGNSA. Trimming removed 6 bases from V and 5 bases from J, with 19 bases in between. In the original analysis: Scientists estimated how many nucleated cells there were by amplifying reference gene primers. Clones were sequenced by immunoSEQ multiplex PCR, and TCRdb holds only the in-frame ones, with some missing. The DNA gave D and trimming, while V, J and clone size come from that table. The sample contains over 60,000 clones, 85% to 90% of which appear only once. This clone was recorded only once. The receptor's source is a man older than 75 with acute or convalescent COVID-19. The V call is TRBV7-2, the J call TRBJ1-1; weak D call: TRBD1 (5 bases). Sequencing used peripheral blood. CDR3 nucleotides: TGTGCCAGCAGACGACCTCCGGGGGGGGTTACTGAAGCTTTCTTT. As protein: CASRRPPGGVTEAFF.